The 32 T cell receptor beta chains reported below all come from one sample, sequenced in a study of human T cells and chemical hapten exposure. TCRdb re-derived calls from the 5' RACE reads in MiXCR, one entry per CDR3 protein. There are about 110,000 distinct CDR3 sequences in the sample; roughly 18% occur only once, and 2.5% to 3% lies in the top ten. Total RNA was isolated from unfractionated whole blood. These receptors all come from a human donor in good health.

The CDR3 sequence is CASRDQGQGLEAFF. CDR3 nucleotides: TGCGCCAGCAGGGACCAGGGACAGGGACTTGAAGCTTTCTTT. The gene calls are TRBV5-1 and TRBJ1-1; 9 bases are a match to TRBD1. This CDR3 is built from 14 residues. Germline CDR1 is SGHRS and CDR2 is YFSETQ. V was clipped by 5 bases and J by 7 bases; unmatched bases: 9. Full variable domain (rest looked up from reference TRBV5-1 and TRBJ1-1): KAGVTQTPRYLIKTRGQQVTLSCSPISGHRSVSWYQQTPGQGLQFLFEYFSETQRNKGNFPGRFSGRQFSNSRSEMNVSTLELGDSALYLCASRDQGQGLEAFFGQGTRLTVV.

This sequence joins TRBV7-8 and TRBJ2-2; D might be TRBD1 or TRBD2, each matching 5 bases. The CDR3 runs 15 residues. The germline V and J ends were trimmed by 5 bases and 5 bases, with 15 bases remaining between them. Germline V gene data show CDR1 as SGHVS and CDR2 as FQNEAQ. The CDR3 sequence: CASSPGTPPTGELFF. DNA of the CDR3: TGTGCCAGCAGCCCCGGGACCCCTCCAACCGGGGAGCTGTTTTTT.

This clonotype turned up a few times. V and J are TRBV12-3 or TRBV12-4 and TRBJ1-2; no clear D gene. Trimming left V 4 bases short and J 5 bases short, with 14 bases between. The length of the CDR3 is 14 residues. The CDR3 sequence: CASSSLSGSYGYTF. CDR3 DNA sequence: TGTGCCAGCAGTTCCCTGTCCGGGAGTTATGGCTACACCTTC.

The chain couples TRBV5-6 to TRBJ1-1; TRBD1 matches at 7 bases. The ends lost 4 bases at V and 7 bases at J; junction bases unmatched: 10. This CDR3 spans 14 amino acids. Germline CDR1 and CDR2: SGHDT and YYEEEE. The CDR3, as DNA: TGTGCCAGCAGCGTGCCCAGGGGGACCGTTGAAGCTTTCTTT. Translating gives CASSVPRGTVEAFF. Complete variable domain (other parts from reference TRBV5-6 and TRBJ1-1): DAGVTQSPTHLIKTRGQQVTLRCSPKSGHDTVSWYQQALGQGPQFIFQYYEEEERQRGNFPDRFSGHQFPNYSSELNVNALLLGDSALYLCASSVPRGTVEAFFGQGTRLTVV.

This clonotype has just a few counts. V usage is TRBV19 and J usage is TRBJ2-7; D remains ambiguous. The CDR3 covers 14 residues. Germline V lookup: CDR1 LNHDA, CDR2 SQIVND (reference sequence). With 3 bases removed from V and 0 bases from J, the gap between germline ends came to 9 bases. For the CDR3, the DNA is TGTGCCAGTAGTATCAGCAGTAGCTCCTACGAGCAGTACTTC. Translation: CASSISSSSYEQYF.

There are a few counts of this clonotype. The chain has TRBV5-1 and TRBJ1-2, with 8 bases identical to TRBD1. The trim removed 4 bases at V and 2 bases at J, leaving 4 bases unmatched. CDR3 length: 14 amino acids. Germline V CDR1 and CDR2: SGHRS, YFSETQ. CDR3 coding DNA: TGCGCCAGCAGCCGGACAGGGCAAAACTATGGCTACACCTTC. Amino acid sequence: CASSRTGQNYGYTF.

V and J are TRBV12-3 or TRBV12-4 and TRBJ2-7, with 11 bases identical to TRBD2. After removal of 3 bases from V and 7 bases from J, the junction contained 5 bases not matched to a gene. The CDR3 contains 14 residues. CDR3 residues: CASSFSGGGPEQYF. DNA of the CDR3: TGTGCCAGCAGTTTTAGCGGGGGGGGACCGGAGCAGTACTTC.

With respect to this clonotype: A read error may account for a junction end that differs from germline. The chain couples TRBV14 to TRBJ1-1; D may be TRBD1 (6 bases). The CDR3 extends over 14 amino acids. Germline CDR1 is SGHDN and CDR2 is FVKESK. CDR3 protein: CASSQEQGYTEDFF. As DNA, the CDR3 is TGTGCCAGCAGCCAAGAACAGGGATATACTGAAGATTTCTTT.

The gene calls are TRBV20-1 and TRBJ2-1, with a possible D match to TRBD2 (6 bases). The germline gives CDR1 DFQATT, CDR2 SNEGSKA (reference sequence). The CDR3 length is 15 residues. V was trimmed by 6 bases and J by 0 bases, leaving 15 bases between them. The CDR3 spells CSARSGVSSYNEQFF. DNA for the CDR3: TGCAGTGCCAGGTCGGGGGTAAGCTCCTACAATGAGCAGTTCTTC.

V gene TRBV3-1 combines with J gene TRBJ2-7; possibly TRBD1 for D (6 bases). Germline values: CDR1 LGHDT, CDR2 YNNKEL (reference sequence). Trimming took 2 bases from V and 2 from J, leaving 13 bases between them. CDR3 length equals 15 residues. The CDR3 region has the DNA TGTGCCAGCAGCCAATTCGGGACACCAACCTACGAGCAGTACTTC. Translating gives CASSQFGTPTYEQYF.

The chain uses TRBV27 and TRBJ1-5, with 11 bases that match TRBD1. After removal of 5 bases from V and 5 bases from J, the junction contained 8 bases not matched to a gene. The CDR3 has 16 residues. From germline, CDR1 is MNHEY and CDR2 SMNVEV (reference sequence). The CDR3 here is CASSPIPGQGDQPQHF. DNA of the CDR3: TGTGCCAGCAGTCCTATCCCGGGACAGGGGGATCAGCCCCAGCATTTT.

V gene TRBV10-3 combines with J gene TRBJ2-3; tentative D call: TRBD1 (5 bases). V lost 3 bases to trimming and J lost 1 base, with 11 bases between them. This CDR3 has 15 amino acids. The germline CDR1 and CDR2 sequences are ENHRY and SYGVKD. The CDR3 spells CAISDGAGRTDTQYF. Written as DNA, the CDR3 is TGTGCCATCAGTGATGGGGCAGGGCGCACAGATACGCAGTATTTT.

A few counts support this clonotype. This chain connects TRBV5-4 to TRBJ2-7; TRBD2 matches 12 bases. CDR1 is SGHNT and CDR2 is YYREEE in the germline V gene (reference sequence). The CDR3 is made up of 17 amino acids. The J segment lost 6 bases and the V segment lost 4 bases, leaving 14 bases of the junction unmatched. The CDR3 nucleotides read TGTGCCAGCAGCCCGTCCCCCCTGGCTAGCGGGAGGGGCGAGCAGTACTTC. Its translation is CASSPSPLASGRGEQYF.

This clonotype was recorded a few times. The chain is built from TRBV27 and TRBJ2-7; 8 nucleotides agree with TRBD1. The trim removed 5 bases at V and 3 bases at J, leaving 9 bases unmatched. The CDR3 has 15 residues. Germline values: CDR1 MNHEY, CDR2 SMNVEV (reference sequence). In nucleotides, the CDR3 is TGTGCCAGCAGTCTTAGTGCAGGGGGCAGCTACGAGCAGTACTTC. It specifies CASSLSAGGSYEQYF.

The V and J genes are TRBV3-1 and TRBJ1-2; D ambiguous. CDR1 is LGHDT and CDR2 is YNNKEL in the germline V gene (reference sequence). V shed 0 bases and J shed 7 bases, with 21 bases lying between them. The CDR3 extends over 17 amino acids. The CDR3 coding sequence is TGTGCCAGCAGCCAAGATCCCTGGAGAGGGAAGGAGGGTGGCTACACCTTC. Translating it yields CASSQDPWRGKEGGYTF.

The chain recombines TRBV6-6 with TRBJ1-6; 8 positions agree with TRBD1. V lost 3 bases and J lost 4; bases outside the gene matches: 5. The CDR3 contains 16 residues. Germline assignment: CDR1 MNHNY and CDR2 SVGAGI (reference sequence). The CDR3 sequence: CASSYGTGEYNSPLHF. CDR3 DNA: TGTGCCAGCAGTTATGGGACAGGAGAATATAATTCACCCCTCCACTTT.

This clonotype was found a few times. The V and J genes are TRBV29-1 and TRBJ2-1, with D maybe TRBD2 (6 bases). This CDR3 comprises 12 residues. Germline CDR1 and CDR2: SQVTM and ANQGSEA. Deletions cut 5 bases from V and 10 bases from J, with 15 bases between. This chain's CDR3 is CSVLGLRGEQFF. CDR3 DNA sequence: TGCAGCGTTTTGGGACTCCGGGGGGAGCAGTTCTTC.

This chain links TRBV10-3 with TRBJ1-5, with D perhaps matching TRBD1 (5 bases). The CDR3 is 13 residues long. V dropped 6 bases and J dropped 7 bases, with 13 bases sitting between them. Germline V gene data show CDR1 as ENHRY and CDR2 as SYGVKD. The CDR3 region has the DNA TGTGCCATCAGGACGGGACTCGGGCAGCCCCAGCATTTT. Protein product: CAIRTGLGQPQHF.

In its sample, this clonotype was seen a few times. This sequence joins TRBV29-1 and TRBJ2-3, with 11 bases fitting TRBD2. The CDR3 totals 17 residues. Per germline, CDR1 SQVTM and CDR2 ANQGSEA. Trimming at V came to 5 bases and at J to 3 bases, leaving 13 bases not matched to a gene. CDR3 region: CSVRKLAGAHGTDTQYF. The CDR3, as DNA: TGCAGCGTTCGGAAACTAGCGGGAGCGCACGGGACAGATACGCAGTATTTT.

This clonotype was seen a few times. V usage is TRBV13 and J usage is TRBJ1-4; D is unclear. The CDR3 covers 13 residues. Germline V gives CDR1 PRHDT, CDR2 FYEKMQ (reference sequence). V lost 5 bases, J lost 14 bases, and 18 bases lay in between. CDR3 loop: CASSPNRGSPLFF. The CDR3 DNA is TGTGCCAGCAGCCCCAACCGTGGGTCCCCCCTGTTTTTT.

This clonotype was detected only a few times. This chain links TRBV12-3 or TRBV12-4 with TRBJ1-5, with TRBD1 matching over 7 bases. V was clipped by 5 bases and J by 5 bases; unmatched bases: 6. CDR3 length: 14 amino acids. The CDR3 DNA reads as TGTGCCAGCAGTCAGGACAGGTTCGATCAGCCCCAGCATTTT. Translation: CASSQDRFDQPQHF.

This chain uses TRBV6-2 or TRBV6-3 with TRBJ1-5, with 7 bases fitting TRBD1. The CDR3 has 12 amino acids. CDR1 is MNHEY, CDR2 SVGEGT, per germline. The ends lost 8 bases at V and 5 bases at J; junction bases unmatched: 3. CDR3 protein: CASVTGDQPQHF. The CDR3 nucleotides read TGTGCCAGCGTCACAGGGGATCAGCCCCAGCATTTT.

The table lists this clonotype with many counts. The gene calls are TRBV29-1 and TRBJ1-1; TRBD1 matches 8 bases. The CDR3 covers 13 residues. Germline CDR1 reads SQVTM; CDR2 reads ANQGSEA. Unmatched junction bases numbered 4, after V lost 3 bases and J lost 4 bases. The DNA for the CDR3 is TGCAGCGTTGAGGGAACAGGGGGCACTGAAGCTTTCTTT. It encodes CSVEGTGGTEAFF.

This clonotype came up a few times. This chain connects TRBV9 to TRBJ2-3; tentative D call: TRBD2 (5 bases). This CDR3 is built from 16 residues. CDR1 SGDLS and CDR2 YYNGEE come from the germline V gene. Trimming cost V 6 bases and J 1 base, with 18 bases left between them. The CDR3 DNA reads as TGTGCCAGCATCTTACAGAGGGAGCAGGGCACAGATACGCAGTATTTT. It specifies CASILQREQGTDTQYF.

The chain is built from TRBV27 and TRBJ2-5, with TRBD2 identical over 11 bases. Germline CDR1 reads MNHEY; CDR2 reads SMNVEV (reference sequence). Trimming removed 6 bases from V and 5 bases from J; junction bases left unmatched: 17. CDR3 length equals 18 residues. The CDR3 sequence: CASSTGTIAGGLGETQYF. CDR3 bases: TGTGCCAGCAGCACGGGAACAATAGCGGGAGGGCTCGGGGAGACCCAGTACTTC.

V gene TRBV23-1 combines with J gene TRBJ2-7; possibly TRBD1 or TRBD2 for D (5 bases each). TRBV23-1 is placed among ORFs of uncertain function. CDR3 size: 14 residues. Trimming took 8 bases from V and 5 from J, leaving 19 bases between them. Here the CDR3 reads CASGRGLESHEQYF. CDR3 coding DNA: TGCGCCAGCGGACGGGGCCTCGAGAGCCACGAGCAGTACTTC.

This rearrangement joins TRBV10-3 to TRBJ1-5; 9 bases agree with TRBD1. The CDR3 loop spans 14 amino acids. V dropped 8 bases and J dropped 2; count of bases not matched to a gene: 4. The V gene's germline CDR1 is ENHRY and CDR2 SYGVKD. The CDR3 nucleotides are TGTGCCATCGGGACAGGGAGCGGCAATCAGCCCCAGCATTTT. Its protein is CAIGTGSGNQPQHF.

This clonotype showed up just a few times. The chain is built from TRBV15 and TRBJ2-1; 7 bases agree with TRBD2. V dropped 5 bases and J dropped 5; count of bases not matched to a gene: 9. The length of the CDR3 is 15 residues. Germline CDR1 reads LNHNV; CDR2 reads YYDKDF (reference sequence). CDR3 sequence reads: CATSQPGTIDNEQFF. The CDR3 coding sequence is TGTGCCACCAGCCAACCCGGGACTATAGACAATGAGCAGTTCTTC. Variable domain in full (rest from reference TRBV15 and TRBJ2-1): DAMVIQNPRYQVTQFGKPVTLSCSQTLNHNVMYWYQQKSSQAPKLLFHYYDKDFNNEADTPDNFQSRRPNTSFCFLDIRSPGLGDTAMYLCATSQPGTIDNEQFFGPGTRLTVL.

This clonotype was picked up a small number of times. The gene calls are TRBV5-1 and TRBJ1-2; 9 nucleotides line up with TRBD1. The CDR3 contains 15 residues. Germline loops: CDR1 SGHRS, CDR2 YFSETQ. With 4 bases clipped from V and 6 bases from J, the junction kept 10 bases outside the gene matches. For the CDR3, the DNA is TGCGCCAGCAGCCCCGGGACAGGGCGGGATGATGGCTACACCTTC. This translates into CASSPGTGRDDGYTF.

This clonotype was observed a handful of times. The chain joins TRBV28 to TRBJ2-1; D ambiguous. V was shortened by 8 bases and J by 1 base, with 6 bases between the two germline ends. Per germline, CDR1 MDHEN and CDR2 SYDVKM. The CDR3 has 12 amino acids. The CDR3 loop reads CASERSYNEQFF. As DNA, the CDR3 is TGTGCCAGCGAGCGATCCTACAATGAGCAGTTCTTC.

This clonotype was observed a handful of times. The chain carries TRBV20-1 and TRBJ2-7, with TRBD2 matching 9 bases. With V trimmed by 0 bases and J by 2 bases, 11 bases remained unmatched. Germline V gene sequence: CDR1 DFQATT, CDR2 SNEGSKA (reference sequence). This CDR3 comprises 17 residues. The DNA for the CDR3 is TGCAGTGCTAGAGATTCCGGCGGGAGGGCCTCTCCCTACGAGCAGTACTTC. Residues: CSARDSGGRASPYEQYF.

This rearrangement joins TRBV28 to TRBJ2-1, with TRBD1 as a possible D gene (5 bases). Trimming removed 6 bases at V and 15 bases at J, with 12 bases between. This CDR3 region has 10 residues. Germline loops: CDR1 MDHEN, CDR2 SYDVKM. The CDR3 bases are TGTGCCAGCAGCAGGGTAAAATGGTTCTTC. It yields the protein CASSRVKWFF.